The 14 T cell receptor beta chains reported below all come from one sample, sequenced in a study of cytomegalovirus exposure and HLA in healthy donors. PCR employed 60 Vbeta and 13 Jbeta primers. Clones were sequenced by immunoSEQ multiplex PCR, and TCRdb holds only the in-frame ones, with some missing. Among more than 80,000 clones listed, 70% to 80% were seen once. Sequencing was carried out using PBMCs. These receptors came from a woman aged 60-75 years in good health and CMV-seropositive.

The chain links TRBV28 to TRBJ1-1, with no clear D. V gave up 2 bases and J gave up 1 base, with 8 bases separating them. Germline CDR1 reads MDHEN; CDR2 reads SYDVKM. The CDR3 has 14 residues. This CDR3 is CASSLGVGNTEAFF. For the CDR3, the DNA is TGTGCCAGCAGTTTAGGAGTTGGGAACACTGAAGCTTTCTTT. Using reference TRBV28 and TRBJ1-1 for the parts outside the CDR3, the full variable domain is DVKVTQSSRYLVKRTGEKVFLECVQDMDHENMFWYRQDPGLGLRLIYFSYDVKMKEKGDIPEGYSVSREKKERFSLILESASTNQTSMYLCASSLGVGNTEAFFGQGTRLTVV.

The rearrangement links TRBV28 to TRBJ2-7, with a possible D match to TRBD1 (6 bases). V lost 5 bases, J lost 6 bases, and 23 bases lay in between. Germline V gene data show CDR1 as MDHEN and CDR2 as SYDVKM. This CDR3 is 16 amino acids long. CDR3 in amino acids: CASSGEPQGWSGEQYF. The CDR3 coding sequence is TGTGCCAGCAGTGGTGAACCTCAGGGGTGGTCGGGCGAGCAGTACTTC.

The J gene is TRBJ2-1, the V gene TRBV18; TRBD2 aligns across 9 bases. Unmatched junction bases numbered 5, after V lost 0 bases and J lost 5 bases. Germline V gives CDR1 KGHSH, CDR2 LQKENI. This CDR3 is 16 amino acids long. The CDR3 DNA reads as TGTGCCAGCTCACCACCTAGCGGGAGATCCAACAATGAGCAGTTCTTC. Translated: CASSPPSGRSNNEQFF.

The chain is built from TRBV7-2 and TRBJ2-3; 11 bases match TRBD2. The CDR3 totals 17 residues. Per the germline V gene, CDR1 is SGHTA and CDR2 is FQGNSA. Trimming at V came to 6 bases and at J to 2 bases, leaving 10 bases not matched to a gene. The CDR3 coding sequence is TGTGCCAGCAGGGGTTTTCTAGCGGGAGGCTCCACAGATACGCAGTATTTT. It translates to CASRGFLAGGSTDTQYF.

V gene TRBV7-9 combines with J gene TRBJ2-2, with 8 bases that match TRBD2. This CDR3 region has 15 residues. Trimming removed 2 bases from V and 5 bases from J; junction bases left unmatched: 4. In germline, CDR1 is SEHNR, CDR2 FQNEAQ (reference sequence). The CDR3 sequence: CASSLIAGSTGELFF. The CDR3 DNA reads TGTGCCAGCAGCTTAATAGCGGGATCTACCGGGGAGCTGTTTTTT.

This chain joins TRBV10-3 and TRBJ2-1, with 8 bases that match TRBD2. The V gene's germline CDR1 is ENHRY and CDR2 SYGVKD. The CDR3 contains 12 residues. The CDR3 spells CATGGRYNEQFF. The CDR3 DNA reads TGTGCTACGGGGGGGAGGTATAATGAGCAGTTCTTC.

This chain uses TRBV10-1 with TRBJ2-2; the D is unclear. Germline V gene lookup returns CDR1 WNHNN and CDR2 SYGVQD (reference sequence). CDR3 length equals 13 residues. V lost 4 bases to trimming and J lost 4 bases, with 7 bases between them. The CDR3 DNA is TGCGCCAGCAGTGCCTACAGCACCGGGGAGCTGTTTTTT. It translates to CASSAYSTGELFF.

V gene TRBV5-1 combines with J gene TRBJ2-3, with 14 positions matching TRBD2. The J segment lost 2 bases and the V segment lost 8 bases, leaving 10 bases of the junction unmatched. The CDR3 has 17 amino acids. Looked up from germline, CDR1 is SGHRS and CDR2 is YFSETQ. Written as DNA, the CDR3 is TGCGCCAGTCGAACTGAGGGACTAGCGGGAGTCACAGATACGCAGTATTTT. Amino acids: CASRTEGLAGVTDTQYF.

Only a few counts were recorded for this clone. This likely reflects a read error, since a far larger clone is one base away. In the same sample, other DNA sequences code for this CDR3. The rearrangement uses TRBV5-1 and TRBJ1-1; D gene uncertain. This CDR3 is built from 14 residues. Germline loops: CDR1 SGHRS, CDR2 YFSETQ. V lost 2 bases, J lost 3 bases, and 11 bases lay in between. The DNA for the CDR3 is TGCGCCAGCAGCTTAGCAGGACTGGACACTGAAGCTTTCTTT. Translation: CASSLAGLDTEAFF.

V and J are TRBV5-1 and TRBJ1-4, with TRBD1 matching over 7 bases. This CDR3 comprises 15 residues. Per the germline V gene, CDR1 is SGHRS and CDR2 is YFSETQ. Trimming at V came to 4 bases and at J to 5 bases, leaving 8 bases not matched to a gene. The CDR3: CASSENYRGNEKLFF. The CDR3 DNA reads TGCGCCAGCAGCGAGAATTACAGGGGAAATGAAAAACTGTTTTTT.

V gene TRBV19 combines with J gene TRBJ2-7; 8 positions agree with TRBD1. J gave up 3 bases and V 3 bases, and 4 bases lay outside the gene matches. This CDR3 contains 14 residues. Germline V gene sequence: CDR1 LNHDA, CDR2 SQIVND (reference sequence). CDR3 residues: CASSIQGAGYEQYF. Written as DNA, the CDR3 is TGTGCCAGTAGTATTCAGGGGGCGGGCTACGAGCAGTACTTC.

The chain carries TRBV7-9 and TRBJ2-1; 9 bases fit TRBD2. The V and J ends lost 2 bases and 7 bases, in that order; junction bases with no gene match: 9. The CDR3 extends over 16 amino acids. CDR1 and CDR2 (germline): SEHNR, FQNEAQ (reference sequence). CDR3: CASSLISSGIWNEQFF. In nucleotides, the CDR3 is TGTGCCAGCAGCTTAATATCTAGCGGGATCTGGAATGAGCAGTTCTTC.

CDR3 nucleotides: TGTGCCAGCAGTTTCCACGATGCCGAACTAGCTAACGAGCAGTACTTC. Translated: CASSFHDAELANEQYF. V is TRBV6-7 and J is TRBJ2-7; tentatively, D is TRBD2 (6 bases). TRBV6-7 is filed as an ORF, its function uncertain. The V and J ends lost 4 bases and 5 bases respectively, with 21 bases between them. The CDR3 contains 16 residues.

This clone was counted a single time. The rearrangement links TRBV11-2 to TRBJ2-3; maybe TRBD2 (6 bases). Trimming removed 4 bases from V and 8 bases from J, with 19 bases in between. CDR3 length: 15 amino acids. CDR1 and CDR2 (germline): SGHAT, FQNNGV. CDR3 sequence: CASSSTQRVRGTQYF. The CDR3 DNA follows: TGTGCCAGCAGCTCAACTCAGCGGGTTCGGGGTACGCAGTATTTT.